This T cell receptor (beta chain) was recorded in a study of blood T cells in healthy people across ages (dated by TCRdb to about 2015). Looking at the study overall: In model experiments, template switching captured about one uniquely barcoded TCR beta cDNA molecule for every two T cells. To track age-related changes in TCR beta repertoire diversity, the study relied on deep sequencing normalized with unique cDNA molecular identifiers. Four age groups were formed from the donors: young (average approximately 17 years), middle-aged (approximately 42), aged (about 68) and long-lived (approximately 80). Donors of different ages were randomly distributed across sequencing lanes to avoid experimental bias. For two donors (one aged 18 to 30 and one aged 80 or older), the study analyzed two additional independent replicas of 1 million unique cDNA reads from the same blood draw.

Libraries were prepared through 5' RACE. Instrument on record: Illumina HiSeq 2500. A second PCR of roughly 6 to 11 cycles was run with a J-beta primer mix and a sample-barcoded 5' primer. A unique molecular identifier was introduced onto each TCR beta cDNA molecule by a template-switch 5' adaptor carrying 12 random nucleotides. At least 2.5 million CDR3-containing paired-end reads were obtained from each sample. All of the RNA was converted into first-strand cDNA using the Mint cDNA synthesis kit, with a TRBC-specific oligonucleotide serving as the primer. Following uracil-DNA glycosylase treatment, a first 18-cycle PCR with universal primers M1SS and BC2_uni_R was performed on all cDNA. In the paper's pipeline: Each sample was normalized by randomly selecting 1 million high-quality reads, each carrying a distinct molecular identifier. Reads sharing molecular identifiers were discarded rather than binned into consensus sequences. MiTCR, set to a Q25 quality threshold and the strictest error-elimination algorithm, was used for CDR3 identification, clonotype clustering and error correction. A nonparametric unseen species model with Euler transformation was used to estimate lower-bound total TCR beta diversity. The public reads were reanalyzed by TCRdb: fastp trimming at Q25, MiXCR alignment, in-frame beta chains only. CDR3 protein sequences are deduplicated, and each keeps its most common genes and DNA. Here the V and J calls rest on TCRdb's processing, not on the authors' analysis. The sample has 1 million or so distinct CDR3 sequences on record, more than 35% of them singletons. The ten largest clones represent around 18% of the sample.

V is cut by 6 bases and J by 1 base, and the space between the germline ends is 15 bases. For CDR1 and CDR2, the germline V gene lists SNHLY and FYNNEI. The CDR3 contains 15 residues, cysteine and phenylalanine counted. Left in the record is the CDR3 DNA by itself, 45 bases read in frame from the first base. Of note for this clonotype: Which antigen it targets is not known. The record has no base qualities; no much larger clone is one base away.

Beyond this particular receptor, the publication reports: The CMV infection status of donors was not known, potentially confounding age-related changes in expanded clonotypes. Because profiling used bulk unsorted PBMCs, naive and antigen-experienced compartments could not be compared conclusively. Compared with the aged group, more naive CD4+ T cells, fewer expanded clones and increased TCR diversity were shown by the long-lived group, suggesting age selection. Estimates of total diversity based on one million sequenced T cells were regarded as lower bounds and as underestimates. As age increased, observed TCR beta diversity per million T cells dropped in a roughly linear way, and a significant reduction was already evident by age about 40. Observed TCR beta diversity correlated strongly with the percentage of naive T cells measured by flow cytometry.

Systemically healthy Caucasian individuals from Russia, some 40 in total and aged about 6 to 90 years, were included as donors. Approximately 10 milliliters of peripheral blood were collected from each donor into EDTA-treated Vacutainer tubes. PBMCs were isolated by Ficoll-Paque density-gradient centrifugation, with at least 6 million obtained per sample. Trizol reagent was used to extract total RNA from PBMCs, with at least 6 micrograms per sample. For every donor, an aliquot of PBMCs went through flow cytometry to measure the percentages of naive CD45RAhigh/CD27high T cells. The sequence came from a woman in her sixties in good health. This chain joins TRBV2 to TRBJ2-5, and possibly TRBD2, on 6 matching bases. The sample taken for sequencing was blood. The CDR3 amino acid sequence is: CASSSGTVLQETQYF. In nucleotides, the sequence is TGTGCCAGCAGCTCAGGGACTGTCCTCCAAGAGACCCAGTACTTC.